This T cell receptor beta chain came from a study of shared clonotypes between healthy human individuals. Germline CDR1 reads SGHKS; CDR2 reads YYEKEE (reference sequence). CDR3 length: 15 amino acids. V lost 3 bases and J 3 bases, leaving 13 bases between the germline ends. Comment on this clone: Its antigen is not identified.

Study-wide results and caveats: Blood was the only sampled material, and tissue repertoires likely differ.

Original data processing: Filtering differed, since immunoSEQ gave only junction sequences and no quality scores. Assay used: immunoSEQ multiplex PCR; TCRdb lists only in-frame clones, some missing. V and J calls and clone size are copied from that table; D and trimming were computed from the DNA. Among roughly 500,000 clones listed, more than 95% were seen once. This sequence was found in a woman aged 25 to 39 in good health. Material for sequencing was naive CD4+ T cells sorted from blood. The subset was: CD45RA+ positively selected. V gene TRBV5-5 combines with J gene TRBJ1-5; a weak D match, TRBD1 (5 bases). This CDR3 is CASSSWDGDNQPQHF. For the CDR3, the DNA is TGTGCCAGCAGCTCTTGGGACGGAGACAATCAGCCCCAGCATTTT.